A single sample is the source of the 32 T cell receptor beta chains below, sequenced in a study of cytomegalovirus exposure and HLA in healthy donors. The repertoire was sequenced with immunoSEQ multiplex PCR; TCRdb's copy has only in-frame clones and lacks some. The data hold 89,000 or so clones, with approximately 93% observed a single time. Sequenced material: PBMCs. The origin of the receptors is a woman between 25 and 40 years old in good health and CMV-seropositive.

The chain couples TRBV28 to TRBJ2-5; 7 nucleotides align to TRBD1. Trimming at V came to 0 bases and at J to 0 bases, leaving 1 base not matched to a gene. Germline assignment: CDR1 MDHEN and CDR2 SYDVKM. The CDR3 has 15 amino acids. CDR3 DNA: TGTGCCAGCAGTTTATGGGGGACAGACCAAGAGACCCAGTACTTC. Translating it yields CASSLWGTDQETQYF.

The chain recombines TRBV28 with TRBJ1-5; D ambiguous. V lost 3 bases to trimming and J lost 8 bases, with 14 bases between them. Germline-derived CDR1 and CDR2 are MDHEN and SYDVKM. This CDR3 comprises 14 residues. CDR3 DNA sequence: TGTGCCAGCAGTTTCGTTCAGAACGTTAAGCCCCAGCATTTT. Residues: CASSFVQNVKPQHF.

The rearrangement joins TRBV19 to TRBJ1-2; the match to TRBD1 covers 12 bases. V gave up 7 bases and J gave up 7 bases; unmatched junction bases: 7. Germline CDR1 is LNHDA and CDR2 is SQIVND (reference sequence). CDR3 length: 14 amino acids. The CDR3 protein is CASTPGTGGSGYTF. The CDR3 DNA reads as TGTGCCAGTACCCCCGGGACAGGGGGCTCTGGCTACACCTTC.

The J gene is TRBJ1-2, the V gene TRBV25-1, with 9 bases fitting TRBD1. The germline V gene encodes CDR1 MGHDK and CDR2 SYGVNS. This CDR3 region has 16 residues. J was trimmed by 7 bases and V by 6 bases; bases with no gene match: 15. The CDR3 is CASSKRQDRGWLGYTF. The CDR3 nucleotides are TGTGCCAGCAGCAAAAGACAGGACAGGGGCTGGCTTGGCTACACCTTC.

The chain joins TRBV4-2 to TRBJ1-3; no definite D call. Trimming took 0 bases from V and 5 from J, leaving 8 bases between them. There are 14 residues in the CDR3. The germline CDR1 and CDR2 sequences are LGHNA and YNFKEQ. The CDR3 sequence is CASSQDPGRNTIYF. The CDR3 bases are TGTGCCAGCAGCCAAGATCCGGGGAGAAACACCATATATTTT.

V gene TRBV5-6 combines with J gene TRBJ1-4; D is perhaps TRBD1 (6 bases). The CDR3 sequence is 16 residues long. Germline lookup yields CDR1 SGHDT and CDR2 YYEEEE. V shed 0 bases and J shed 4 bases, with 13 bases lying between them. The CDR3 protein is CASSLVAAQGNEKLFF. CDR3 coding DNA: TGTGCCAGCAGCTTGGTCGCGGCACAGGGTAATGAAAAACTGTTTTTT.

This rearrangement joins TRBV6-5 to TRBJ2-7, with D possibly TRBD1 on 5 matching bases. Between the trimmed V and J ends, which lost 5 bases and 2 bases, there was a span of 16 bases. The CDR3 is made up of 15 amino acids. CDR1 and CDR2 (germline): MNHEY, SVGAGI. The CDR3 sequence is CASSPDSSVPYEQYF. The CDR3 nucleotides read TGTGCCAGCAGTCCCGACAGCTCAGTTCCCTACGAGCAGTACTTC.

CDR3 amino acids: CAIALVARGEQFF. As DNA, the CDR3 is TGTGCCATAGCGCTAGTAGCCCGTGGTGAGCAGTTCTTC. The rearrangement joins TRBV19 to TRBJ2-1, with D possibly matching TRBD2 (5 bases). Germline loops: CDR1 LNHDA, CDR2 SQIVND (reference sequence). V dropped 10 bases and J dropped 9 bases, with 19 bases sitting between them. The CDR3 has 13 residues. The whole variable domain, remainder taken from reference TRBV19 and TRBJ2-1, is DGGITQSPKYLFRKEGQNVTLSCEQNLNHDAMYWYRQDPGQGLRLIYYSQIVNDFQKGDIAEGYSVSREKKESFPLTVTSAQKNPTAFYLCAIALVARGEQFFGPGTRLTVL.

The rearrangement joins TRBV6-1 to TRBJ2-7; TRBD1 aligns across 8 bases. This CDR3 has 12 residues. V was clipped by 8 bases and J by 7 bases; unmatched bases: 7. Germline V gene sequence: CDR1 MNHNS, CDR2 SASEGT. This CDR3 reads CASLRTGGEQYF. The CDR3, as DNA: TGTGCCAGCTTACGAACAGGGGGAGAGCAGTACTTC.

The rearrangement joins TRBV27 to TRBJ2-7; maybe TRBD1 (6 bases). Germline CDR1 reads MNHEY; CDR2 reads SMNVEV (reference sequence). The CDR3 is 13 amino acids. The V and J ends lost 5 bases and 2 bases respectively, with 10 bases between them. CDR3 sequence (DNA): TGTGCCAGCAGTAGGGGGAGAGCCTACGAGCAGTACTTC. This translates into CASSRGRAYEQYF.

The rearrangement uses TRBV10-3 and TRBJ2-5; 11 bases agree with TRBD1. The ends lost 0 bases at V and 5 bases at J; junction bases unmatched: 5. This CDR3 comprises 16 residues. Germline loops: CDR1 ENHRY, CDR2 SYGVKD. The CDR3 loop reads CAISESGQGARETQYF. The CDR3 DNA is TGTGCCATCAGTGAGTCCGGACAGGGGGCAAGGGAGACCCAGTACTTC.

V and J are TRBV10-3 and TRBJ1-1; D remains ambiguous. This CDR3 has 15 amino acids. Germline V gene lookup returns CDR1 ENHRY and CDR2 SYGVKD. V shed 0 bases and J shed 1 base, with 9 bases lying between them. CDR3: CAISESEAGNTEAFF. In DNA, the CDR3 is TGTGCCATCAGTGAGTCGGAAGCAGGGAACACTGAAGCTTTCTTT.

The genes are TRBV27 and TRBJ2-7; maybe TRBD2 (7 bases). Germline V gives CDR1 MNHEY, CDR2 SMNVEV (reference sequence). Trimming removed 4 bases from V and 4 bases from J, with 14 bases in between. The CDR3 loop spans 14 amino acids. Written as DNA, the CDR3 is TGTGCCAGCAGTTGGGAGGGGGGCCGGTACGAGCAGTACTTC. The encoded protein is CASSWEGGRYEQYF.

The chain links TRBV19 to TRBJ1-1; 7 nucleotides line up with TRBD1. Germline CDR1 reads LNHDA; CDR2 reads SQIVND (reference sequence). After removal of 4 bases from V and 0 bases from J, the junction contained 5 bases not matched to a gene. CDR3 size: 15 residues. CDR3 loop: CASSTPGQLNTEAFF. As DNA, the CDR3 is TGTGCCAGTAGTACCCCGGGACAGCTGAACACTGAAGCTTTCTTT. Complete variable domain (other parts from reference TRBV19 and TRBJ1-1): DGGITQSPKYLFRKEGQNVTLSCEQNLNHDAMYWYRQDPGQGLRLIYYSQIVNDFQKGDIAEGYSVSREKKESFPLTVTSAQKNPTAFYLCASSTPGQLNTEAFFGQGTRLTVV.

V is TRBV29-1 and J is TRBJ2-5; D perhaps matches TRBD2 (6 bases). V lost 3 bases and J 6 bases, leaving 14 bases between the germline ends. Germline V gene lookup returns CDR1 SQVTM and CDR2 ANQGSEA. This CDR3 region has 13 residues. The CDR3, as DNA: TGCAGCGTTGATAGCTCTCTAGCGAAGACCCAGTACTTC. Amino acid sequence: CSVDSSLAKTQYF. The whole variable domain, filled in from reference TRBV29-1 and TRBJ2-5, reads SAVISQKPSRDICQRGTSLTIQCQVDSQVTMMFWYRQQPGQSLTLIATANQGSEATYESGFVIDKFPISRPNLTFSTLTVSNMSPEDSSIYLCSVDSSLAKTQYFGPGTRLLVL.

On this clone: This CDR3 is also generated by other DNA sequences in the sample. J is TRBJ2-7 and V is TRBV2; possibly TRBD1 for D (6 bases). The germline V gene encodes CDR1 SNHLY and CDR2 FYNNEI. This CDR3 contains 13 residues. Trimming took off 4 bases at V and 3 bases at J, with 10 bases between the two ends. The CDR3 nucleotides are TGTGCCAGCAGTGCGGGACAAGACTACGAGCAGTACTTC. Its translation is CASSAGQDYEQYF.

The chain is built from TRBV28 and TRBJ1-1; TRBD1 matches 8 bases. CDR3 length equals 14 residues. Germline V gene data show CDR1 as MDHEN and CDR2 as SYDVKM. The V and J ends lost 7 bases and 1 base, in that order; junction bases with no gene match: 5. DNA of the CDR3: TGTGCCAGCAACCTGGACAGGGAGAACACTGAAGCTTTCTTT. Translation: CASNLDRENTEAFF.

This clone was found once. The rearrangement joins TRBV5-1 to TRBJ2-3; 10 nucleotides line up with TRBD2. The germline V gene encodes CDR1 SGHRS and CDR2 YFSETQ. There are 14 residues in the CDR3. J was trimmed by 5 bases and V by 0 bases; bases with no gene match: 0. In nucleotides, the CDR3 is TGCGCCAGCAGCTTGGGACTAGCGGGAGATACGCAGTATTTT. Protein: CASSLGLAGDTQYF.

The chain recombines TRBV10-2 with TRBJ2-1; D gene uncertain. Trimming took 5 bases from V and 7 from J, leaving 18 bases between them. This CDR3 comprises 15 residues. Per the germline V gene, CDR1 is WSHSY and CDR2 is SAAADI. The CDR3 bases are TGCGCCAGCAGTAAACTCCCAATGGGCCTTAATGAGCAGTTCTTC. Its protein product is CASSKLPMGLNEQFF.

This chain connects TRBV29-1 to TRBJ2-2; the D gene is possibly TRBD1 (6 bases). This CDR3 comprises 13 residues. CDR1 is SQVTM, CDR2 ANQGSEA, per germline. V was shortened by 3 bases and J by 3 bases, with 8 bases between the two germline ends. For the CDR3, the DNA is TGCAGCGTTGACCAGGGGTACACCGGGGAGCTGTTTTTT. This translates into CSVDQGYTGELFF.

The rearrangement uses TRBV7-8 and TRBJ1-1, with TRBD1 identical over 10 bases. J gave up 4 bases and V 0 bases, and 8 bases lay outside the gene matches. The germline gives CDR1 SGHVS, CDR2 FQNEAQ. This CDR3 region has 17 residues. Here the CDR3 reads CASSLATGGAWSTEAFF. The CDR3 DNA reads TGTGCCAGCAGCTTAGCGACAGGGGGCGCTTGGAGCACTGAAGCTTTCTTT.

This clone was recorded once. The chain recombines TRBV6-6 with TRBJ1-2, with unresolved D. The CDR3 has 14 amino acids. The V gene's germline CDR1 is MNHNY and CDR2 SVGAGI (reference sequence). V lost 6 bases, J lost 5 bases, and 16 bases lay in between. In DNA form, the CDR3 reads TGTGCCAGCAGCAAAGAGGCGTCGGCGTATGGCTACACCTTC. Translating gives CASSKEASAYGYTF.

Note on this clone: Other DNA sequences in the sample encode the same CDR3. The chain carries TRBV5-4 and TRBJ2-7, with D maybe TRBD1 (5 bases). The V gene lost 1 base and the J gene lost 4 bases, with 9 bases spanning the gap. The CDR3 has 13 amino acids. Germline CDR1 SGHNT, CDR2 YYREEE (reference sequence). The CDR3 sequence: CASSLRGTYEQYF. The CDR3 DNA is TGTGCCAGCAGCTTGAGGGGTACATACGAGCAGTACTTC.

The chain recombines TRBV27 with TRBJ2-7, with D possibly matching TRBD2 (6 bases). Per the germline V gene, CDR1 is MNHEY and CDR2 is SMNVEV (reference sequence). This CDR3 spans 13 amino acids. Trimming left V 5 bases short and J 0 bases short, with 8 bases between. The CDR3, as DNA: TGTGCCAGCAGTCGTAGCGGCTCCTACGAGCAGTACTTC. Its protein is CASSRSGSYEQYF.

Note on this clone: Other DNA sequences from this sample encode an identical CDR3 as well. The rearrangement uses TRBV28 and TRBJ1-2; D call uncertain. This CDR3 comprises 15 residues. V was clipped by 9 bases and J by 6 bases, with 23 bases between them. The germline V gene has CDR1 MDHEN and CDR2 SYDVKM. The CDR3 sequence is CASPNSIESGNGYTF. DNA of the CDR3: TGTGCCAGTCCCAATAGTATAGAGTCGGGGAATGGCTACACCTTC.

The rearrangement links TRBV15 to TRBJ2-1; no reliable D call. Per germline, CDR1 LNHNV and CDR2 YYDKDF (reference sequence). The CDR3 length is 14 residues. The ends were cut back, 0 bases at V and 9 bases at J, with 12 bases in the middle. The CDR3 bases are TGTGCCACCAGCAGAGATCGAAGAGCAGGTGAGCAGTTCTTC. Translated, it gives CATSRDRRAGEQFF. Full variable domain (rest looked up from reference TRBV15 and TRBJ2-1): DAMVIQNPRYQVTQFGKPVTLSCSQTLNHNVMYWYQQKSSQAPKLLFHYYDKDFNNEADTPDNFQSRRPNTSFCFLDIRSPGLGDTAMYLCATSRDRRAGEQFFGPGTRLTVL.

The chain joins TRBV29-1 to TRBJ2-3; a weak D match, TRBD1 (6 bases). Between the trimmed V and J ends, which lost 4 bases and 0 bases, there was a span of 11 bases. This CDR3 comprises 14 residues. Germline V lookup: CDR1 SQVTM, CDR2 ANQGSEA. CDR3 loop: CSVVNQGSTDTQYF. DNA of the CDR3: TGCAGCGTTGTAAATCAGGGGAGCACAGATACGCAGTATTTT.

The CDR3 protein is CAWSVLGAGNTEAFF. The CDR3 region has the DNA TGTGCCTGGAGTGTACTGGGGGCAGGGAACACTGAAGCTTTCTTT. The chain recombines TRBV30 with TRBJ1-1, with a weak D call TRBD1 (6 bases). Trimming removed 0 bases at V and 1 base at J, with 12 bases between. From germline, CDR1 is GTSNPN and CDR2 SVGIG (reference sequence). The CDR3 extends over 15 amino acids.

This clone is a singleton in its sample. CDR3 loop: CSVEDPTGTVGNEQFF. As DNA, the CDR3 is TGCAGCGTTGAAGATCCCACAGGGACGGTGGGGAATGAGCAGTTCTTC. The chain uses TRBV29-1 and TRBJ2-1; perhaps TRBD1 as D (6 bases). The V gene lost 0 bases and the J gene lost 7 bases, with 19 bases spanning the gap. The CDR3 consists of 16 residues. Germline CDR1 SQVTM, CDR2 ANQGSEA.

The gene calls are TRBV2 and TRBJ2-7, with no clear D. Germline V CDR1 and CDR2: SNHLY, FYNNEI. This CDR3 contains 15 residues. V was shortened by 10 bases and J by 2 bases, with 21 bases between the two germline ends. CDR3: CATSGGSRPTYEQYF. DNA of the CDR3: TGTGCCACTAGTGGTGGTTCGAGGCCAACCTACGAGCAGTACTTC. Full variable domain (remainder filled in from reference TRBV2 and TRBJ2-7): EPEVTQTPSHQVTQMGQEVILRCVPISNHLYFYWYRQILGQKVEFLVSFYNNEISEKSEIFDDQFSVERPDGSNFTLKIRSTKLEDSAMYFCATSGGSRPTYEQYFGPGTRLTVT.

The CDR3: CASSQGRVNTEAFF. DNA of the CDR3: TGCGCCAGCAGCCAAGGTAGAGTAAACACTGAAGCTTTCTTT. This sequence joins TRBV4-3 and TRBJ1-1; D is unclear. The V end lost 1 base, the J end lost 2 bases, and 8 bases lay between the germline ends. The CDR3 is 14 residues long. The V gene's germline CDR1 is LGHNA and CDR2 YSLEER.

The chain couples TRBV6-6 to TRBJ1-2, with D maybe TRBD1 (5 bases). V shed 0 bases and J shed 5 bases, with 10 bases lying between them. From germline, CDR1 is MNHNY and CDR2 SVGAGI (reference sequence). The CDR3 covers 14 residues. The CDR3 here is CASSYSRTQYGYTF. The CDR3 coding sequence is TGTGCCAGCAGTTACTCCCGGACACAGTATGGCTACACCTTC.